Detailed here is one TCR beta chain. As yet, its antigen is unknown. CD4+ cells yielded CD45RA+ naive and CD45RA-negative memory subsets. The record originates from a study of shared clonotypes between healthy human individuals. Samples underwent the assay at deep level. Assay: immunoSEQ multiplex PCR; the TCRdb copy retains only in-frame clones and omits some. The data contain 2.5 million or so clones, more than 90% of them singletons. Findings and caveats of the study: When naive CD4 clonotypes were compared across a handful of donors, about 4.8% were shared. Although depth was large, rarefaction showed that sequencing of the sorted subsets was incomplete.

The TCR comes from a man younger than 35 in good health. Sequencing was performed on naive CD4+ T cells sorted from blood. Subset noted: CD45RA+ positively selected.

The CDR3 loop is CASSLSGTDTQYF. Here the CDR3 DNA reads TGTGCCAGCAGCTTGTCCGGCACAGATACGCAGTATTTT. The chain links TRBV5-6 to TRBJ2-3; D remains unclear. This CDR3 contains 13 residues. With 1 base removed from V and 1 base from J, the gap between germline ends came to 4 bases. CDR1 and CDR2 from the germline V gene are SGHDT and YYEEEE.